This passage covers 27 T cell receptor beta chains from one sample sequenced in a study of T cells in Graves' hyperthyroidism and ophthalmopathy. Template material for amplifying TCR beta CDR3 regions consisted of RNA transcripts. The HTBI primer set served for first-round RT-PCR of the TCR CDR3. TCRdb reprocessed the multiplex PCR reads via MiXCR and lists one record per CDR3 protein. This repertoire shows about half a million distinct CDR3 sequences, 24% found once; its top ten account for approximately 11%. The sequencing sample was made of blood. The receptors were sampled from a woman aged 30 to 39 with Graves' ophthalmopathy.

Only a few counts were recorded for this clonotype. The chain is built from TRBV2 and TRBJ2-7; maybe TRBD2 (5 bases). V was pared by 1 base and J by 3 bases, with 10 bases between. This CDR3 has 14 residues. Germline CDR1 and CDR2: SNHLY and FYNNEI. CDR3 protein: CASSEVGVNYEQYF. CDR3 sequence (DNA): TGTGCCAGCAGTGAAGTCGGGGTAAACTACGAGCAGTACTTC.

In this sample, this clonotype turned up many times. The chain uses TRBV6-5 and TRBJ2-7; 9 nucleotides line up with TRBD2. Looked up from germline, CDR1 is MNHEY and CDR2 is SVGAGI. The CDR3 runs 13 residues. The ends lost 3 bases at V and 7 bases at J; junction bases unmatched: 4. The CDR3 loop is CASSYAGGHEQYF. In DNA, the CDR3 is TGTGCCAGCAGTTATGCGGGGGGGCATGAGCAGTACTTC.

This clonotype was picked up many times. V and J are TRBV6-9 and TRBJ2-4, with D possibly being TRBD2 (6 bases). Germline loops: CDR1 MNHGY, CDR2 SVAAGI. The V and J ends lost 6 bases and 7 bases respectively, with 13 bases between them. The CDR3 length is 13 residues. DNA for the CDR3: TGTGCCAGCAGGGCGGGACGGATGAACATTCAGTACTTC. This sequence encodes CASRAGRMNIQYF.

V usage is TRBV12-3 or TRBV12-4 and J usage is TRBJ1-2, with a tentative D call TRBD1 (6 bases). V lost 6 bases and J lost 3, with 11 bases in between. CDR3 size: 13 residues. The DNA of the CDR3 is TGTGCCAGCAGCTCTCAGGGGCACTATGGCTACACCTTC. It is translated as CASSSQGHYGYTF.

This clonotype has at least ten counts. V usage is TRBV19 and J usage is TRBJ1-2, with D maybe TRBD1 (5 bases). V was shortened by 5 bases and J by 4 bases, with 14 bases between the two germline ends. Germline CDR1 LNHDA, CDR2 SQIVND (reference sequence). The CDR3 sequence is 14 residues long. The CDR3 region is CASSPGTAPYGYTF. Written as DNA, the CDR3 is TGTGCCAGTAGTCCCGGGACTGCGCCCTATGGCTACACCTTC.

The sample holds many counts of this clonotype. The chain recombines TRBV12-3 or TRBV12-4 with TRBJ1-1, with 9 bases that match TRBD1. The CDR3 runs to 12 residues. V shed 2 bases and J 11 bases; nucleotides not matched to a gene: 3. CDR3 region: CASSLTGGLAFF. The DNA for the CDR3 is TGTGCCAGCAGTTTAACAGGGGGCCTTGCTTTCTTT.

This chain uses TRBV7-2 with TRBJ2-7; possible D gene TRBD2, 5 bases. Germline lookup yields CDR1 SGHTA and CDR2 FQGNSA. CDR3 length: 15 amino acids. Trimming shortened V by 1 base and J by 0 bases, and 10 bases separated the two germline ends. As DNA, the CDR3 is TGTGCCAGCAGCTTAGGGGTCCGGGGCTCCTACGAGCAGTACTTC. Encoded protein: CASSLGVRGSYEQYF.

This clonotype was recorded at least ten times. The gene calls are TRBV19 and TRBJ2-5; D is perhaps TRBD1 (6 bases). Deletions cut 1 base from V and 1 base from J, with 13 bases between. This CDR3 has 16 residues. Germline assignment: CDR1 LNHDA and CDR2 SQIVND (reference sequence). The CDR3 loop is CASSIGQGFVQETQYF. The CDR3 DNA is TGTGCCAGTAGTATAGGCCAGGGGTTTGTCCAAGAGACCCAGTACTTC.

Written as DNA, the CDR3 is TGCGCCAGCAGCACCGGGACAGGGGGGTTCGGGGAGCTGTTTTTT. It codes for CASSTGTGGFGELFF. The gene calls are TRBV5-1 and TRBJ2-2; 11 bases map to TRBD1. The CDR3 length is 15 residues. V was pared by 4 bases and J by 7 bases, with 6 bases of the junction left unmatched. Per germline, CDR1 SGHRS and CDR2 YFSETQ.

This clonotype was seen ten or more times. The rearrangement uses TRBV5-1 and TRBJ2-2; 8 bases line up with TRBD1. V shed 0 bases, J shed 4 bases, and the junction held 2 bases outside the gene matches. There are 15 residues in the CDR3. CDR1 SGHRS and CDR2 YFSETQ come from the germline V gene. Here the CDR3 reads CASSLATGGTGELFF. The CDR3 nucleotides read TGCGCCAGCAGCTTGGCCACAGGGGGCACCGGGGAGCTGTTTTTT.

This clonotype turned up a few times. The chain carries TRBV11-2 and TRBJ2-7; D is possibly TRBD1 or TRBD2 (5 bases each). This CDR3 comprises 18 residues. With 4 bases removed from V and 6 bases from J, the gap between germline ends came to 28 bases. Per the germline V gene, CDR1 is SGHAT and CDR2 is FQNNGV. The CDR3 protein is CASSSPPGRTPLAAEQYF. The CDR3 coding sequence is TGTGCCAGCAGCTCGCCACCGGGACGGACACCCCTTGCCGCCGAGCAGTACTTC.

The rearrangement links TRBV20-1 to TRBJ2-7; the D gene is possibly TRBD2 (6 bases). The ends were cut back, 1 base at V and 3 bases at J, with 16 bases in the middle. This CDR3 has 15 amino acids. In germline, CDR1 is DFQATT, CDR2 SNEGSKA (reference sequence). The chain's CDR3 is CSARVPTMGGYEQYF. CDR3 nucleotide sequence: TGCAGTGCTAGAGTCCCGACGATGGGGGGCTACGAGCAGTACTTC.

This clonotype was detected ten times or more. The chain is built from TRBV6-5 and TRBJ1-5, with 8 positions matching TRBD1. Germline CDR1 and CDR2: MNHEY and SVGAGI. The CDR3 is 14 amino acids. V lost 6 bases, J lost 4 bases, and 5 bases stayed unmatched. CDR3: CASSKTGENQPQHF. Here the CDR3 DNA reads TGTGCCAGCAGCAAGACAGGGGAAAATCAGCCCCAGCATTTT.

This clonotype has more than one count but fewer than ten. The chain links TRBV6-4 to TRBJ1-6; the D gene is possibly TRBD1 (5 bases). Trimming pared 6 bases from V and 9 bases from J, leaving 9 bases between. There are 12 residues in the CDR3. Germline lookup yields CDR1 MRHNA and CDR2 SNTAGT. CDR3 in DNA: TGTGCCAGCAGCGGGCAGGGTTCACCCCTCCACTTT. This encodes CASSGQGSPLHF.

This clonotype was seen at least ten times. V is TRBV6-5 and J is TRBJ1-1; D may be TRBD1 (6 bases). This CDR3 comprises 15 residues. The germline gives CDR1 MNHEY, CDR2 SVGAGI. Trimming pared 0 bases from V and 4 bases from J, leaving 12 bases between. The CDR3 is CASSYSRGEGTEAFF. Written as DNA, the CDR3 is TGTGCCAGCAGTTACTCGAGGGGGGAGGGCACTGAAGCTTTCTTT.

The rearrangement links TRBV14 to TRBJ1-1; D possibly corresponds to TRBD1 (6 bases). CDR1 is SGHDN, CDR2 FVKESK, per germline. Deletions cut 0 bases from V and 3 bases from J, with 11 bases between. The CDR3 length is 15 residues. The DNA of the CDR3 is TGTGCCAGCAGCCAAGAACCACAGGGATACACTGAAGCTTTCTTT. Amino acids: CASSQEPQGYTEAFF.

Ten or more counts support this clonotype. The rearrangement joins TRBV29-1 to TRBJ1-2; D not certain. Germline values: CDR1 SQVTM, CDR2 ANQGSEA. There are 13 residues in the CDR3. V lost 7 bases and J lost 0, with 12 bases in between. CDR3 nucleotides: TGCAGCGCCTCAGACACGACTAACTATGGCTACACCTTC. Protein: CSASDTTNYGYTF.

The chain recombines TRBV6-1 with TRBJ1-5, with D possibly matching TRBD1 (5 bases). The V gene's germline CDR1 is MNHNS and CDR2 SASEGT. Trimming cost V 10 bases and J 5 bases, with 18 bases left between them. The CDR3 spans 14 residues. The CDR3 region has the DNA TGTGCCACCGCTCCTCAGGGCGGTTATCAGCCCCAGCATTTT. This codes for CATAPQGGYQPQHF.

The chain links TRBV11-1 to TRBJ2-7; 16 bases match TRBD2. Germline V lookup: CDR1 SGHAT, CDR2 FQDESV (reference sequence). The CDR3 has 17 amino acids. The trim removed 5 bases at V and 4 bases at J, leaving 8 bases unmatched. The CDR3 DNA sequence: TGTGCCAGCAGCCAGGGACTAGCGGGAGGGCCGTGGTACGAGCAGTACTTC. The encoded protein is CASSQGLAGGPWYEQYF.

The V call is TRBV6-2 or TRBV6-3, the J call TRBJ2-7; 7 bases are shared with TRBD2. The CDR3 length is 14 residues. Germline trimming cut 2 bases from V and 6 bases from J; bases unmatched to any gene: 7. Looked up from germline, CDR1 is MNHEY and CDR2 is SVGEGT. The CDR3 loop reads CASSYRRTSLEQYV. The CDR3 DNA reads TGTGCCAGCAGTTACAGGCGGACTAGTCTCGAGCAGTACGTC.

The genes are TRBV12-3 or TRBV12-4 and TRBJ1-6; no firm D call. Deletions cut 3 bases from V and 7 bases from J, with 16 bases between. The CDR3 spans 16 residues. CDR3 loop: CASSFYGRLTNSPLHF. The CDR3 DNA sequence: TGTGCCAGCAGTTTCTATGGTCGACTTACGAATTCACCCCTCCACTTT.

CDR3 bases: TGCGCCAGCAGCGAAGGACACAAAACATCCTACGAGCAGTACTTC. Translation gives CASSEGHKTSYEQYF. This sequence joins TRBV5-1 and TRBJ2-7, with a possible D match to TRBD1 (5 bases). V was trimmed by 4 bases and J by 1 base, leaving 15 bases between them. CDR3 size: 15 residues. Germline V gives CDR1 SGHRS, CDR2 YFSETQ.

The chain carries TRBV6-5 and TRBJ2-2, with 7 bases fitting TRBD1. Germline-derived CDR1 and CDR2 are MNHEY and SVGAGI. V trimming: 2 bases; J trimming: 9 bases; junction bases outside the gene matches: 3. This CDR3 has 13 residues. The DNA of the CDR3 is TGTGCCAGCAGTTACGACAGGGTTTGGGAGCTGTTTTTT. It codes for CASSYDRVWELFF.

At least ten counts were recorded for this clonotype. The chain employs TRBV11-2 and TRBJ2-4; D tentatively reads TRBD1 or TRBD2 (6 bases each). The ends were cut back, 6 bases at V and 4 bases at J, with 16 bases in the middle. Germline V gives CDR1 SGHAT, CDR2 FQNNGV. CDR3 size: 15 residues. The CDR3: CASRAIRGAKNIQYF. For the CDR3, the DNA is TGTGCCAGCAGGGCCATTAGGGGGGCTAAAAACATTCAGTACTTC. Full variable domain (missing parts from reference TRBV11-2 and TRBJ2-4): EAGVAQSPRYKIIEKRQSVAFWCNPISGHATLYWYQQILGQGPKLLIQFQNNGVVDDSQLPKDRFSAERLKGVDSTLKIQPAKLEDSAVYLCASRAIRGAKNIQYFGAGTRLSVL.

This clonotype was seen a single time. J is TRBJ2-7 and V is TRBV5-1; 7 bases align to TRBD1. Germline V gene lookup returns CDR1 SGHRS and CDR2 YFSETQ. Unmatched junction bases numbered 11, after V lost 3 bases and J lost 5 bases. CDR3 length: 15 amino acids. CDR3 protein: CASSSGTVGLHEQYF. For the CDR3, the DNA is TGCGCCAGCAGCTCCGGGACAGTGGGGCTCCACGAGCAGTACTTC.

The chain employs TRBV30 and TRBJ2-7; TRBD1 matches 11 bases. V lost 0 bases and J lost 1; bases outside the gene matches: 5. Germline V gene lookup returns CDR1 GTSNPN and CDR2 SVGIG (reference sequence). The CDR3 extends over 16 amino acids. CDR3 in amino acids: CAWSVPGQGASYEQYF. DNA for the CDR3: TGTGCCTGGAGTGTACCCGGACAGGGGGCTTCCTACGAGCAGTACTTC.

This chain uses TRBV12-3 or TRBV12-4 with TRBJ1-2; no firm D call. The CDR3 has 12 amino acids. V was pared by 6 bases and J by 7 bases, with 12 bases between. The DNA of the CDR3 is TGTGCCAGCAGCCGAACGACGGGTGGCTACACCTTC. Translated, it gives CASSRTTGGYTF.